This passage covers 9 T cell receptor beta chains from one sample sequenced in a study of cytomegalovirus exposure and HLA in healthy donors. PCR used 60 Vbeta primers and 13 Jbeta primers. Using immunoSEQ multiplex PCR, the repertoire was profiled, and TCRdb retains in-frame clones only, with some absent. The sample lists more than 100,000 clones, around 78% occurring once. The sequenced sample was PBMCs. The source of these receptors is a woman aged 18-35 years in good health and CMV-seronegative.

Note on this clone: Because the CDR3 is missing its conserved closing phenylalanine or tryptophan, this is likely a read error. This chain links TRBV5-1 with TRBJ1-2, with D perhaps matching TRBD1 (5 bases). From germline, CDR1 is SGHRS and CDR2 YFSETQ. With 3 bases removed from V and 5 bases from J, the gap between germline ends came to 11 bases. This CDR3 has 13 amino acids. CDR3 coding DNA: TGCGCCAGCAGCTACGGGACTGAGTATGGCTACACCCTC. It yields the protein CASSYGTEYGYTL.

V is TRBV15 and J is TRBJ2-5; TRBD2 matches at 7 bases. This CDR3 is built from 15 residues. Germline CDR1 reads LNHNV; CDR2 reads YYDKDF (reference sequence). V lost 1 base to trimming and J lost 3 bases; unmatched junction nucleotides: 5. CDR3 nucleotides: TGTGCCACCAGCAGAGGGGGCGGGAGAGAAGAGACCCAGTACTTC. This translates into CATSRGGGREETQYF.

About this clone: The CDR3 does not end in the conserved phenylalanine or tryptophan, so this is likely a read error. The J gene is TRBJ1-1, the V gene TRBV7-6, with a weak D call TRBD1 (5 bases). The CDR3 runs 15 residues. The V end was cut by 1 base, the J end by 2 bases, with 11 bases between. Germline CDR1 reads SGHVS; CDR2 reads FNYEAQ. The CDR3 DNA reads TGTGCCAGCAGCTTAGAAGACAGCAGTAACACTGAAGCTTTCCTT. It specifies CASSLEDSSNTEAFL.

The chain joins TRBV2 to TRBJ2-5; TRBD2 might be the D (5 bases). The V gene's germline CDR1 is SNHLY and CDR2 FYNNEI. The V end lost 6 bases, the J end lost 3 bases, and 8 bases lay between the germline ends. This CDR3 is built from 12 residues. DNA of the CDR3: TGTGCCAGCAGGAGACTAAAAGAGACCCAGTACTTC. As protein: CASRRLKETQYF.

V is TRBV6-1 and J is TRBJ1-2, with no clear D. Germline V gene data show CDR1 as MNHNS and CDR2 as SASEGT. V lost 0 bases and J lost 13, with 12 bases in between. The CDR3 is 12 amino acids. The DNA of the CDR3 is TGTGCCAGCAGTGAAGCGCTTACAGCCTCCACCTTC. This gives the protein CASSEALTASTF.

This clone was seen a single time. CDR3 amino acids: CASSRDSSDTQYF. The CDR3 DNA reads as TGTGCCAGCAGCCGGGACTCATCAGATACGCAGTATTTT. J is TRBJ2-3 and V is TRBV6-5; maybe TRBD2 (6 bases). This CDR3 spans 13 amino acids. The germline V gene encodes CDR1 MNHEY and CDR2 SVGAGI. Trimming removed 6 bases from V and 4 bases from J, with 11 bases in between.

The chain has TRBV5-1 and TRBJ2-7; 7 bases fit TRBD1. Trimming removed 0 bases from V and 5 bases from J; junction bases left unmatched: 11. Germline V gives CDR1 SGHRS, CDR2 YFSETQ. The CDR3 spans 16 residues. CDR3 coding DNA: TGCGCCAGCAGCTTGGTTTCCGGGACAGAGCCCGACGAGCAGTACTTC. Translation: CASSLVSGTEPDEQYF.

The chain carries TRBV29-1 and TRBJ2-7; 8 nucleotides align to TRBD1. This CDR3 contains 15 residues. V was pared by 4 bases and J by 6 bases, with 14 bases of the junction left unmatched. The germline V gene encodes CDR1 SQVTM and CDR2 ANQGSEA. CDR3 sequence (DNA): TGCAGCGTTGCCGGGACAGGAACTAGTAACGCCGAGCAGTACTTC. This encodes CSVAGTGTSNAEQYF.

The gene calls are TRBV2 and TRBJ2-1, with D possibly TRBD1 on 6 matching bases. Trimming removed 7 bases at V and 0 bases at J, with 13 bases between. The V gene's germline CDR1 is SNHLY and CDR2 FYNNEI. CDR3 length equals 15 residues. The CDR3 DNA reads TGTGCCAGCAACGTTGACAGGTCCTCCTACAATGAGCAGTTCTTC. Its translation is CASNVDRSSYNEQFF. The full variable domain, its missing parts supplied by reference TRBV2 and TRBJ2-1, is EPEVTQTPSHQVTQMGQEVILRCVPISNHLYFYWYRQILGQKVEFLVSFYNNEISEKSEIFDDQFSVERPDGSNFTLKIRSTKLEDSAMYFCASNVDRSSYNEQFFGPGTRLTVL.